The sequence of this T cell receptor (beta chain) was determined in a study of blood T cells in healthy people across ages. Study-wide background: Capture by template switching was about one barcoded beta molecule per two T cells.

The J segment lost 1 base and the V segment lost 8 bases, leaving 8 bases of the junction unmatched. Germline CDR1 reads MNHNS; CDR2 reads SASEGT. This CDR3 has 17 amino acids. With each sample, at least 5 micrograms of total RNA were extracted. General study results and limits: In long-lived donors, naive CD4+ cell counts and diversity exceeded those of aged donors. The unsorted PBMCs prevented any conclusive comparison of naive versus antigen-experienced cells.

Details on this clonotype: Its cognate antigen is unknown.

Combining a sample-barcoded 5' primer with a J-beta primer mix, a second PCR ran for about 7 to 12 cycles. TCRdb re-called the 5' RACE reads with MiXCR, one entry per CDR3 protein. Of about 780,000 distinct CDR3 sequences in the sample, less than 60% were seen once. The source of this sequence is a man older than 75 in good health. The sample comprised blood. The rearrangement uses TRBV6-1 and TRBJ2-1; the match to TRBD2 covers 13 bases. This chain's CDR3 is CASRPLAGGLSYNEQFF. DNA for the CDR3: TGTGCCAGCCGCCCACTAGCGGGGGGGCTATCCTACAATGAGCAGTTCTTC.